Below are 11 T cell receptor beta chains sequenced from a single sample in a study of T-cell memory formation after mild COVID-19. Each CDR3 protein gets one entry after TCRdb re-called the 5' RACE reads with MiXCR. In the table there are about 430,000 distinct CDR3 sequences, 15% to 20% of which are singletons. The sequenced sample consisted of PBMCs or a T cell subset sorted from them (not recorded which). The receptors derive from a man younger than 30 who had mild COVID-19 (a few samples of this study predate the infection). Cell type and time point are not known.

This sequence joins TRBV5-5 and TRBJ2-5; TRBD2 agrees at 7 bases. Germline lookup yields CDR1 SGHKS and CDR2 YYEKEE (reference sequence). The CDR3 totals 14 residues. Trimming took 3 bases from V and 7 from J; bases not matched to a gene: 9. The chain's CDR3 is CASSSGEGNPTQYF. The CDR3 DNA reads TGTGCCAGCAGCTCCGGGGAGGGAAACCCGACCCAGTACTTC. The complete variable domain, with remaining parts taken from reference TRBV5-5 and TRBJ2-5, reads DAGVTQSPTHLIKTRGQQVTLRCSPISGHKSVSWYQQVLGQGPQFIFQYYEKEERGRGNFPDRFSARQFPNYSSELNVNALLLGDSALYLCASSSGEGNPTQYFGPGTRLLVL.

The rearrangement uses TRBV6-6 and TRBJ2-7; D perhaps matches TRBD2 (5 bases). The V end lost 0 bases, the J end lost 6 bases, and 21 bases lay between the germline ends. The CDR3 is 17 residues long. The germline CDR1 and CDR2 sequences are MNHNY and SVGAGI (reference sequence). The CDR3 DNA sequence: TGTGCCAGCAGTTACTCGATTCGAGGGTCGGGTGGGCTCGAGCAGTACGTC. Residues: CASSYSIRGSGGLEQYV.

The V call is TRBV6-2 or TRBV6-3, the J call TRBJ2-7; the D gene is possibly TRBD1 (6 bases). This CDR3 is built from 15 residues. V gave up 6 bases and J gave up 3 bases, with 18 bases separating them. The germline V gene has CDR1 MNHEY and CDR2 SVGEGT. The CDR3 here is CASRAAARRGYEQYV. In DNA, the CDR3 is TGTGCCAGCAGAGCCGCCGCGCGCAGGGGCTACGAGCAGTACGTC.

This clonotype was detected many times. The rearrangement uses TRBV24-1 and TRBJ1-1; D is possibly TRBD1 (5 bases). This CDR3 has 8 amino acids. Trimming took off 9 bases at V and 10 bases at J, with 5 bases between the two ends. In germline, CDR1 is KGHDR, CDR2 SFDVKD. CDR3 DNA: TGTGCCACCGGGGGAGCTTTCTTT. Encoded protein: CATGGAFF.

This clonotype was counted a few times. The chain links TRBV5-1 to TRBJ2-3; the match to TRBD2 covers 14 bases. V shed 2 bases and J 5 bases; nucleotides not matched to a gene: 13. The CDR3 length is 19 residues. Germline V gives CDR1 SGHRS, CDR2 YFSETQ. The CDR3 sequence: CASSFGLAGGTALGDTQYF. The CDR3, as DNA: TGCGCCAGCAGCTTCGGACTAGCGGGGGGTACCGCTCTTGGAGATACGCAGTATTTT.

V and J are TRBV6-6 and TRBJ2-3; D perhaps matches TRBD2 (6 bases). The germline V gene has CDR1 MNHNY and CDR2 SVGAGI (reference sequence). The CDR3 has 14 amino acids. The V end lost 6 bases, the J end lost 2 bases, and 12 bases lay between the germline ends. The CDR3 protein is CASRFAGNTDTQYF. As DNA, the CDR3 is TGTGCCAGCAGATTCGCGGGGAACACAGATACGCAGTATTTT.

At least ten counts were recorded for this clonotype. The rearrangement links TRBV5-1 to TRBJ1-1; the D gene is possibly TRBD1 (5 bases). Looked up from germline, CDR1 is SGHRS and CDR2 is YFSETQ. V was clipped by 3 bases and J by 1 base, with 10 bases between them. The CDR3 loop spans 14 amino acids. The DNA for the CDR3 is TGCGCCAGCAGCTCGTACGGGGGGAACACTGAAGCTTTCTTT. It encodes CASSSYGGNTEAFF.

The chain carries TRBV12-3 or TRBV12-4 and TRBJ2-5; the D gene is possibly TRBD2 (6 bases). The V end lost 4 bases, the J end lost 5 bases, and 11 bases lay between the germline ends. This CDR3 contains 13 residues. CDR3 sequence (DNA): TGTGCCAGCAGTTCGCGGGGCTGGGAGACCCAGTACTTC. It translates to CASSSRGWETQYF.

This clonotype occurred once. This may stem from a read error, because a much larger clone lies one nucleotide away. The chain combines TRBV5-5 with TRBJ2-5; maybe TRBD1 (6 bases). The CDR3 length is 14 residues. In germline, CDR1 is SGHKS, CDR2 YYEKEE (reference sequence). V lost 5 bases, J lost 4 bases, and 15 bases lay in between. CDR3 in DNA: TGTGCCAGCAGATTACAGGGCTACCTAGAGACCCAGTACTTC. The encoded protein is CASRLQGYLETQYF. Supplemented by reference TRBV5-5 and TRBJ2-5, the full variable domain reads DAGVTQSPTHLIKTRGQQVTLRCSPISGHKSVSWYQQVLGQGPQFIFQYYEKEERGRGNFPDRFSARQFPNYSSELNVNALLLGDSALYLCASRLQGYLETQYFGPGTRLLVL.

This sequence joins TRBV4-1 and TRBJ2-1; D call uncertain. Germline CDR1 reads MGHRA; CDR2 reads YSYEKL. The V end lost 5 bases, the J end lost 6 bases, and 8 bases lay between the germline ends. The length of the CDR3 is 12 residues. The CDR3 bases are TGCGCCAGCAGCGGTGATGGCAATGAGCAGTTCTTC. Translating it yields CASSGDGNEQFF.

The chain has TRBV7-3 and TRBJ2-5; TRBD1 might be the D (6 bases). Trimming took off 6 bases at V and 2 bases at J, with 16 bases between the two ends. The CDR3 extends over 15 amino acids. Germline values: CDR1 SGHTA, CDR2 FQGTGA. The CDR3 protein is CASSQGSMLQETQYF. Here the CDR3 DNA reads TGTGCCAGCAGTCAGGGGTCAATGTTACAAGAGACCCAGTACTTC. Drawing the rest from reference TRBV7-3 and TRBJ2-5, the complete variable domain is GAGVSQTPSNKVTEKGKYVELRCDPISGHTALYWYRQSLGQGPEFLIYFQGTGAADDSGLPNDRFFAVRPEGSVSTLKIQRTERGDSAVYLCASSQGSMLQETQYFGPGTRLLVL.